Listed below are T cell receptor beta chains from one sample, sequenced in a study of blood T cell repertoires in COVID-19. Assay: immunoSEQ multiplex PCR; the TCRdb copy retains only in-frame clones and omits some. Of around 450,000 clones in the sample, roughly 87% were seen once. The sequencing input was PBMCs or T cells enriched from blood (not recorded which). The origin of the receptors is a woman under 30 with acute COVID-19. Both conserved end residues are part of each CDR3. Fields, in order: D gene, clone size, V gene, J gene, CDR3 protein, CDR3 DNA. A D gene is named only where the DNA matches it firmly. For some rows the clone size is stated as once, few or many, or as a class when expanded; others skip it.

NA,NA,TRBV19,TRBJ2-7,CASSSTPQSNYEQYF,TGTGCCAGTAGTTCTACCCCCCAATCCAACTACGAGCAGTACTTC
TRBD1,NA,TRBV12-5,TRBJ1-1,CASGLGQGSTEAFF,TGTGCTAGTGGTTTGGGACAGGGTTCCACTGAAGCTTTCTTT
NA,NA,TRBV2,TRBJ2-1,CASKEGSYNEQFF,TGTGCCAGCAAGGAGGGCTCCTACAATGAGCAGTTCTTC
NA,NA,TRBV4-3,TRBJ2-1,CASSQDDRGSSYNEQFF,TGCGCCAGCAGCCAGGATGACCGGGGAAGCTCCTACAATGAGCAGTTCTTC
NA,NA,TRBV6-5,TRBJ1-5,CASSYSRGNQPQHF,TGTGCCAGCAGTTACTCGCGGGGGAATCAGCCCCAGCATTTT
NA,NA,TRBV19,TRBJ2-5,CASSMAGAGETQYF,TGTGCCAGTAGTATGGCGGGGGCTGGGGAGACCCAGTACTTC
NA,NA,TRBV6-5,TRBJ1-2,CASSYAGDGYTF,TGTGCCAGCAGTTACGCAGGGGACGGCTACACCTTC
NA,NA,TRBV7-9,TRBJ1-2,CASSFVSGNYGYTF,TGTGCCAGCAGCTTTGTCTCAGGGAACTATGGCTACACCTTC
TRBD2,once,TRBV10-2,TRBJ2-5,CASSPSGGETQYF,TGCGCCAGCTCCCCTAGCGGAGGGGAGACCCAGTACTTC
TRBD2,NA,TRBV10-3,TRBJ2-7,CAISESGLAGGEQYF,TGTGCCATCAGTGAGTCCGGACTAGCGGGAGGCGAGCAGTACTTC
NA,NA,TRBV6-2/TRBV6-3,TRBJ1-6,CASSKPGQVNSPLHF,TGTGCCAGCAGTAAACCGGGACAAGTTAATTCACCCCTCCACTTT
NA,few,TRBV19,TRBJ2-1,CASSIGGTGSYNEQFF,TGTGCCAGTAGTATAGGAGGAACAGGCTCGTACAATGAGCAGTTCTTC
NA,NA,TRBV3-1/TRBV3-2,TRBJ1-1,CASSQDPGHLNTEAFF,TGTGCCAGCAGCCAAGATCCTGGACACCTGAACACTGAAGCTTTCTTT
TRBD1,once,TRBV12-3/TRBV12-4,TRBJ2-5,CASRRQGWETQYF,TGTGCCAGCAGGAGACAGGGATGGGAGACCCAGTACTTC
TRBD1,once,TRBV7-9,TRBJ2-7,CASSLRGKTGNYEQYF,TGTGCCAGCAGCTTAAGGGGGAAGACAGGGAACTACGAGCAGTACTTC
TRBD2,NA,TRBV29-1,TRBJ2-7,CSVEDQASGSPSYEQYF,TGCAGCGTTGAAGATCAAGCTAGCGGGTCCCCTTCCTACGAGCAGTACTTC
TRBD1,NA,TRBV30,TRBJ2-7,CAWSSAATGLRREQYF,TGTGCCTGGAGTTCGGCTGCGACAGGGCTTAGGAGGGAGCAGTACTTC
NA,NA,TRBV5-4,TRBJ2-5,CASSLLLGGGGETQYF,TGTGCCAGCAGCTTGTTGTTGGGTGGGGGAGGAGAGACCCAGTACTTC
TRBD1,NA,TRBV9,TRBJ2-3,CASSGTGDLTDTQYF,TGTGCCAGCAGCGGAACAGGGGACCTCACAGATACGCAGTATTTT
TRBD2,NA,TRBV28,TRBJ2-1,CASSSSGVRGFF,TGTGCCAGCAGCAGCAGCGGGGTCCGTGGGTTCTTC
NA,NA,TRBV6-1,TRBJ2-7,CASSEGASEQYF,TGTGCCAGCAGTGAGGGAGCCTCTGAGCAGTACTTC
TRBD1,NA,TRBV28,TRBJ1-1,CASSINRGPAFF,TGTGCCAGCAGCATAAACAGGGGCCCAGCTTTCTTT
NA,NA,TRBV7-2,TRBJ1-4,CASRGGVNEKLFF,TGTGCCAGCAGGGGCGGGGTTAATGAAAAACTGTTTTTT
NA,NA,TRBV30,TRBJ1-2,CATHRGGGGYGYTF,TGTGCAACCCACAGAGGTGGGGGAGGCTATGGCTACACCTTC
NA,once,TRBV29-1,TRBJ2-1,CSVVPHYNEQFF,TGCAGCGTTGTTCCCCATTACAATGAGCAGTTCTTC
NA,NA,TRBV5-6,TRBJ1-1,CASNTYRNTEAFF,TGTGCCAGCAATACCTATAGGAACACTGAAGCTTTCTTT
TRBD2,NA,TRBV9,TRBJ2-1,CASSPRLAGTTWPGYNEQFF,TGTGCCAGCAGCCCTCGACTAGCGGGAACAACTTGGCCAGGGTACAATGAGCAGTTCTTC
NA,NA,TRBV21-1,TRBJ2-2,CASSLDGGAYTGELFF,TGTGCCAGCAGCCTTGATGGGGGGGCGTACACCGGGGAGCTGTTTTTT
NA,NA,TRBV11-1,TRBJ2-6,CASSQGGANVLTF,TGTGCCAGCAGCCAGGGGGGGGCCAACGTCCTGACTTTC
TRBD1,once,TRBV28,TRBJ2-6,CASSLTGSSGANVLTF,TGTGCCAGCAGCTTGACAGGGTCCTCTGGGGCCAACGTCCTGACTTTC
TRBD1,once,TRBV12-3/TRBV12-4,TRBJ1-1,CASRPGTVTEAFF,TGTGCCAGCAGGCCAGGGACAGTCACTGAAGCTTTCTTT
NA,few,TRBV6-1,TRBJ1-5,CASSEARRAGNQPQHF,TGTGCCAGCAGTGAAGCGCGCAGGGCAGGCAATCAGCCCCAGCATTTT
TRBD1,NA,TRBV19,TRBJ2-2,CASRYIGQGRTGELFF,TGTGCCAGTAGATACATCGGACAGGGGAGGACCGGGGAGCTGTTTTTT
TRBD1,NA,TRBV27,TRBJ1-5,CASSPNPDRANQPQHF,TGTGCCAGCAGTCCAAACCCCGACAGGGCCAATCAGCCCCAGCATTTT
TRBD1,few,TRBV5-4,TRBJ2-7,CASSSTGPYEQYF,TGTGCCAGCAGCTCGACAGGGCCCTACGAGCAGTACTTC
NA,NA,TRBV18,TRBJ1-5,CASSQTASQPQHF,TGTGCCAGCTCTCAGACTGCAAGTCAGCCCCAGCATTTT
NA,few,TRBV2,TRBJ2-3,CARGRQNTDTQYF,TGTGCCAGGGGTAGACAGAACACAGATACGCAGTATTTT
NA,NA,TRBV9,TRBJ2-5,CASSVWEQETQYF,TGTGCCAGCAGCGTTTGGGAGCAAGAGACCCAGTACTTC
NA,NA,TRBV27,TRBJ1-5,CASSLGGHQPQHF,TGTGCCAGCAGTTTGGGGGGGCATCAGCCCCAGCATTTT
NA,NA,TRBV12-3/TRBV12-4,TRBJ2-3,CASSSSTDTQYF,TGTGCCAGCAGTTCAAGCACGGATACGCAGTATTTT
NA,NA,TRBV28,TRBJ1-4,CASTQGRGREKLFF,TGTGCCAGCACTCAGGGGAGGGGCAGAGAAAAACTGTTTTTT
NA,NA,TRBV11-2,TRBJ2-7,CASSLGNPRDTGFSYEQYF,TGTGCCAGCAGCTTAGGGAACCCTCGGGACACGGGATTCTCCTACGAGCAGTACTTC
TRBD2,NA,TRBV12-5,TRBJ2-2,CASGKTSGNFGGELFF,TGTGCTAGTGGCAAAACTAGCGGGAACTTTGGCGGGGAGCTGTTTTTT
NA,NA,TRBV5-4,TRBJ1-6,CASSPGRSPLHF,TGTGCCAGCAGTCCAGGGAGGTCACCCCTCCACTTT
TRBD1,NA,TRBV28,TRBJ1-2,CASSLTGTGTSGYTF,TGTGCCAGCAGCCTGACTGGGACAGGTACGTCTGGCTACACCTTC
NA,NA,TRBV10-3,TRBJ1-2,CAISDLGVYGYTF,TGTGCCATCAGTGACCTAGGAGTATATGGCTACACCTTC
TRBD1,NA,TRBV19,TRBJ1-2,CASSIPGQGFSDGYTF,TGTGCCAGTAGTATTCCGGGACAGGGGTTTTCTGATGGCTACACCTTC
NA,NA,TRBV6-1,TRBJ1-4,CASSEVTGRDEKLFF,TGTGCCAGCAGTGAGGTCACAGGGAGGGATGAAAAACTGTTTTTT
NA,NA,TRBV5-5,TRBJ2-7,CASGSYSSYEQYF,TGTGCCAGCGGGAGCTATAGCTCCTACGAGCAGTACTTC
TRBD1,NA,TRBV9,TRBJ1-1,CASSQQGSEAFF,TGTGCCAGCAGTCAACAGGGGAGTGAAGCTTTCTTT
NA,few,TRBV18,TRBJ1-1,CASSENRDTEAFF,TGTGCCAGCTCAGAAAACAGGGACACTGAAGCTTTCTTT